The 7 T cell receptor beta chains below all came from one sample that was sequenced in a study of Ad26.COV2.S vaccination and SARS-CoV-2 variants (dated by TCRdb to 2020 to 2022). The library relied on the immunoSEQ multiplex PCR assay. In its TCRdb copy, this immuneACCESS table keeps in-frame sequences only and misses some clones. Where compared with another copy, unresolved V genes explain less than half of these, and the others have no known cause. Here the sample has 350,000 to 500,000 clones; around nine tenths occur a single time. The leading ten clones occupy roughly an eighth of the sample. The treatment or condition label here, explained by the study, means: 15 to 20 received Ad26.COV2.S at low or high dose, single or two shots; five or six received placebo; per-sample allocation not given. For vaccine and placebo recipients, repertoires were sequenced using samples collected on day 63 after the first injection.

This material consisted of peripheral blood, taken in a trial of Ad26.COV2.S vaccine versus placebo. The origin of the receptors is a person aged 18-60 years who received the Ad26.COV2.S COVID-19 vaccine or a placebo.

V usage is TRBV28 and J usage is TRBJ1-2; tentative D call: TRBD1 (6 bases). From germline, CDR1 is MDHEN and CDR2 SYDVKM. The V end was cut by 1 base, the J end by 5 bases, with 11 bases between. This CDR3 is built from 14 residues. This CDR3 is CASSLSLGQYGYTF. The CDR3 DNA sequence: TGTGCCAGCAGTTTATCCCTCGGACAGTATGGCTACACCTTC.

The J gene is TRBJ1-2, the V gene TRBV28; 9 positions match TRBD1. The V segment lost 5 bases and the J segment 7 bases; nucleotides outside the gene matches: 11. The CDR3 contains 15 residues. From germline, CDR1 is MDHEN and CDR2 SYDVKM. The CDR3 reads CASSPRGQGAVGYTF. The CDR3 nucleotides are TGTGCCAGCAGTCCCCGGGGACAGGGTGCGGTTGGCTACACCTTC.

The CDR3 spells CATSRVYGTSPVAEQFF. The CDR3 coding sequence is TGTGCCACCAGCAGAGTATACGGGACTAGCCCCGTAGCTGAGCAGTTCTTC. This chain joins TRBV15 and TRBJ2-1; 9 positions agree with TRBD2. V lost 1 base and J lost 9; bases outside the gene matches: 13. The CDR3 length is 17 residues. CDR1 is LNHNV and CDR2 is YYDKDF in the germline V gene (reference sequence). Combining the CDR3 with reference TRBV15 and TRBJ2-1 gives the whole variable domain DAMVIQNPRYQVTQFGKPVTLSCSQTLNHNVMYWYQQKSSQAPKLLFHYYDKDFNNEADTPDNFQSRRPNTSFCFLDIRSPGLGDTAMYLCATSRVYGTSPVAEQFFGPGTRLTVL.

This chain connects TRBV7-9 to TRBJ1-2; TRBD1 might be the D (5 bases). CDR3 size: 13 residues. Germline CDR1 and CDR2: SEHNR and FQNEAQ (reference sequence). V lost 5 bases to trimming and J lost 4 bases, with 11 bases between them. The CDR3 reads CASSETAFYGYTF. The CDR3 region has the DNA TGTGCCAGCAGCGAGACAGCGTTCTATGGCTACACCTTC.

CDR3 coding DNA: TGTGCCAGCAGTATAGGGACTGACTATGGCTACACCTTC. Residues: CASSIGTDYGYTF. J is TRBJ1-2 and V is TRBV2, with D possibly matching TRBD1 (5 bases). The V end was cut by 5 bases, the J end by 3 bases, with 10 bases between. CDR1 and CDR2 from the germline V gene are SNHLY and FYNNEI. CDR3 length equals 13 residues.

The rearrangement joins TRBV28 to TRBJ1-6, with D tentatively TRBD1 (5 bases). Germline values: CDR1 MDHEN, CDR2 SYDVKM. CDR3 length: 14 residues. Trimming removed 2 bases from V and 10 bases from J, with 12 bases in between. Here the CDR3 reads CASSLRVGESPLHF. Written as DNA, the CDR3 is TGTGCCAGCAGTTTAAGGGTAGGGGAATCACCCCTCCACTTT.

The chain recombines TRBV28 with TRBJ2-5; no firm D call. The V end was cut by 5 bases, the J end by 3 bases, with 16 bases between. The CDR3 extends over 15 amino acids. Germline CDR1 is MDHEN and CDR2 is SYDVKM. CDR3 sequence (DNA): TGTGCCAGCAGTAATACCGGGTCAACTAAAGAGACCCAGTACTTC. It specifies CASSNTGSTKETQYF.